Presented here are 12 T cell receptor beta chains from one specimen sequenced in a study of cytomegalovirus exposure and HLA in healthy donors. The PCR contained 60 Vbeta and 13 Jbeta primers. The protocol was immunoSEQ multiplex PCR, while the TCRdb copy is restricted to in-frame clones and leaves out a portion. The repertoire consists of some 80,000 clones, with under 80% occurring once and the leading ten covering approximately 1.5%. Sequencing was done on a sample of PBMCs. These receptors came from a man in his forties in good health and CMV-seronegative.

In regard to this clone: Other DNA sequences in the sample encode the same CDR3. The genes are TRBV5-1 and TRBJ2-2; the match to TRBD2 covers 9 bases. J gave up 2 bases and V 0 bases, and 2 bases lay outside the gene matches. The CDR3 has 16 residues. Looked up from germline, CDR1 is SGHRS and CDR2 is YFSETQ. CDR3 sequence reads: CASSLALAGNTGELFF. Written as DNA, the CDR3 is TGCGCCAGCAGCTTGGCTCTAGCGGGAAACACCGGGGAGCTGTTTTTT. Full variable domain (missing parts from reference TRBV5-1 and TRBJ2-2): KAGVTQTPRYLIKTRGQQVTLSCSPISGHRSVSWYQQTPGQGLQFLFEYFSETQRNKGNFPGRFSGRQFSNSRSEMNVSTLELGDSALYLCASSLALAGNTGELFFGEGSRLTVL.

This rearrangement joins TRBV5-1 to TRBJ2-3; TRBD2 aligns across 14 bases. Germline CDR1 and CDR2: SGHRS and YFSETQ. The V segment lost 4 bases and the J segment 6 bases; nucleotides outside the gene matches: 4. The CDR3 consists of 15 residues. The CDR3 DNA is TGCGCCAGCAGCGCGGGACTAGCGGGAGAGGATACGCAGTATTTT. Protein sequence: CASSAGLAGEDTQYF.

V is TRBV7-6 and J is TRBJ2-6, with a possible D match to TRBD1 (6 bases). Germline CDR1 SGHVS, CDR2 FNYEAQ. Trimming left V 5 bases short and J 0 bases short, with 20 bases between. This CDR3 comprises 19 residues. CDR3: CASSQTRQALHSGANVLTF. CDR3 nucleotides: TGTGCCAGCAGCCAGACGCGACAGGCACTTCACTCTGGGGCCAACGTCCTGACTTTC. Full variable domain (missing parts from reference TRBV7-6 and TRBJ2-6): GAGVSQSPRYKVTKRGQDVALRCDPISGHVSLYWYRQALGQGPEFLTYFNYEAQQDKSGLPNDRFSAERPEGSISTLTIQRTEQRDSAMYRCASSQTRQALHSGANVLTFGAGSRLTVL.

CDR3 sequence reads: CASSSTSGMGNEQFF. CDR3 bases: TGTGCCAGCTCATCGACGAGCGGGATGGGTAATGAGCAGTTCTTC. This sequence joins TRBV18 and TRBJ2-1; 7 bases are a match to TRBD2. J lost 7 bases, V lost 5 bases, and 11 bases had no gene match. CDR1 KGHSH and CDR2 LQKENI come from the germline V gene. This CDR3 has 15 amino acids.

The V and J genes are TRBV18 and TRBJ2-1; D remains ambiguous. This CDR3 is built from 14 residues. CDR1 and CDR2 from the germline V gene are KGHSH and LQKENI. V was trimmed by 3 bases and J by 5 bases, leaving 11 bases between them. CDR3 amino acids: CASSPQRLNNEQFF. The CDR3 DNA reads as TGTGCCAGCTCACCCCAGCGACTTAACAATGAGCAGTTCTTC.

This clone was recorded a few times. The V and J genes are TRBV7-9 and TRBJ1-5; TRBD1 matches 9 bases. Germline V CDR1 and CDR2: SEHNR, FQNEAQ (reference sequence). The CDR3 is 14 amino acids. Losses at the gene ends were 5 bases for V and 6 bases for J; bases not matched to a gene: 5. CDR3 sequence reads: CASSEGQGPQPQHF. CDR3 nucleotides: TGTGCCAGCAGCGAGGGACAGGGCCCTCAGCCCCAGCATTTT.

This clone showed up just a few times. The chain has TRBV6-1 and TRBJ1-4, with 8 nucleotides matching TRBD1. J lost 7 bases, V lost 0 bases, and 7 bases had no gene match. The CDR3 extends over 16 amino acids. Germline V gene data show CDR1 as MNHNS and CDR2 as SASEGT. CDR3 nucleotides: TGTGCCAGCAGTGAAGCGTGGACAGGGTCCATTGAAAAACTGTTTTTT. Residues: CASSEAWTGSIEKLFF.

The genes are TRBV20-1 and TRBJ2-3; D gene unclear. The CDR3 spans 11 residues. V was pared by 2 bases and J by 2 bases, with 2 bases between. Germline CDR1 is DFQATT and CDR2 is SNEGSKA (reference sequence). The CDR3 loop reads CSARYTDTQYF. DNA for the CDR3: TGCAGTGCTAGATACACAGATACGCAGTATTTT.

This chain joins TRBV19 and TRBJ2-1; 8 nucleotides match TRBD2. Unmatched junction bases numbered 2, after V lost 6 bases and J lost 7 bases. This CDR3 comprises 12 residues. Per the germline V gene, CDR1 is LNHDA and CDR2 is SQIVND (reference sequence). The chain's CDR3 is CASSGRGNEQFF. Here the CDR3 DNA reads TGTGCCAGTAGCGGGAGGGGAAATGAGCAGTTCTTC.

The chain couples TRBV6-1 to TRBJ2-2, with a tentative D call TRBD1 (6 bases). Germline V gene sequence: CDR1 MNHNS, CDR2 SASEGT. The CDR3 consists of 14 residues. Trimming removed 7 bases at V and 1 base at J, with 10 bases between. CDR3: CASKGRGNTGELFF. For the CDR3, the DNA is TGTGCCAGCAAAGGCAGGGGGAACACCGGGGAGCTGTTTTTT.

The rearrangement joins TRBV28 to TRBJ1-5; TRBD1 might be the D (5 bases). The CDR3 contains 12 residues. Germline CDR1 is MDHEN and CDR2 is SYDVKM. The V gene lost 2 bases and the J gene lost 9 bases, with 8 bases spanning the gap. The CDR3 DNA is TGTGCCAGCAGTTTACCTAGGGGGCCCCAGCATTTT. Protein: CASSLPRGPQHF.

The rearrangement links TRBV2 to TRBJ2-5, with TRBD1 matching over 8 bases. Germline values: CDR1 SNHLY, CDR2 FYNNEI. The trim removed 1 base at V and 4 bases at J, leaving 5 bases unmatched. This CDR3 contains 15 residues. The CDR3 loop reads CASSEGTGRVETQYF. CDR3 sequence (DNA): TGTGCCAGCAGTGAAGGGACAGGGCGGGTAGAGACCCAGTACTTC.